Below, one T cell receptor beta chain is given with its context. The antigen is not known. The junction had 3 bases not matched to a gene; V was cut back by 8 bases and J by 0 bases. The germline gives CDR1 ENHRY, CDR2 SYGVKD. The CDR3 runs 13 residues. This record belongs to a study of lymphopenia after photon versus proton radiotherapy. Study conclusions and caveats: Survival link was tested only in deceased patients; proton benefit remains a possibility.

Sequenced by immunoSEQ multiplex PCR; TCRdb stores in-frame clones only, minus some. Seen here are about 30,000 clones, approximately 95% observed once, and the top ten hold under 0.9%. The chain combines TRBV10-3 with TRBJ2-7; 8 bases align to TRBD1. The clonotype originates from a woman aged 45-65 years with cholangiocarcinoma. The material sequenced was peripheral blood, taken from a patient treated with photon-based radiotherapy. The CDR3 sequence is CAIQTGDSYEQYF. Written as DNA, the CDR3 is TGTGCCATCCAGACAGGGGACTCCTACGAGCAGTACTTC.